The 10 T cell receptor beta chains below were found in one sample sequenced in a study of blood T cells in healthy people across ages (dated by TCRdb to about 2015). The receptor library was made with 5' RACE. A second PCR of roughly 6 to 12 cycles was performed with a sample-barcoded 5' primer and a J-beta primer mix. The public reads were reanalyzed by TCRdb: fastp trimming at Q25, MiXCR alignment, in-frame beta chains only. Every entry covers one CDR3 protein and lists the most common genes and DNA from its rows. The sample has approximately 2,000,000 distinct CDR3 sequences on record, about two fifths of them singletons. The leading ten clones occupy around 23% of the sample. The sequenced material came from blood. The receptors come from a human donor in good health.

The chain carries TRBV20-1 and TRBJ2-4; D unresolved. Germline V gene data show CDR1 as DFQATT and CDR2 as SNEGSKA (reference sequence). V gave up 3 bases and J gave up 7 bases, with 16 bases separating them. The CDR3 loop spans 14 amino acids. As DNA, the CDR3 is TGCAGTGCTAGGGAAAACGGCGAAGGGAACATTCAGTACTTC. Protein sequence: CSARENGEGNIQYF.

This clonotype was seen a handful of times. The chain carries TRBV20-1 and TRBJ2-3; D remains unclear. CDR3 size: 12 residues. The ends were cut back, 3 bases at V and 2 bases at J, with 6 bases in the middle. CDR1 is DFQATT and CDR2 is SNEGSKA in the germline V gene (reference sequence). CDR3 nucleotides: TGCAGTGCTAGGACGGACACAGATACGCAGTATTTT. Amino acid sequence: CSARTDTDTQYF.

J is TRBJ2-7 and V is TRBV20-1; no clear D. Per germline, CDR1 DFQATT and CDR2 SNEGSKA (reference sequence). The V gene lost 3 bases and the J gene lost 5 bases, with 11 bases spanning the gap. This CDR3 has 12 amino acids. DNA for the CDR3: TGCAGTGCTAGTGAATACCACCACGAGCAGTACTTC. It codes for CSASEYHHEQYF.

The chain combines TRBV9 with TRBJ2-7, with D uncertain. Germline CDR1 SGDLS, CDR2 YYNGEE. V dropped 0 bases and J dropped 3 bases, with 10 bases sitting between them. The CDR3 consists of 14 residues. CDR3 DNA sequence: TGTGCCAGCAGCGTAGGTGGTTTGCACTACGAGCAGTACTTC. Amino acid sequence: CASSVGGLHYEQYF.

This chain uses TRBV20-1 with TRBJ1-6; 7 bases fit TRBD1. From germline, CDR1 is DFQATT and CDR2 SNEGSKA (reference sequence). The V segment lost 6 bases and the J segment 7 bases; nucleotides outside the gene matches: 12. The CDR3 has 15 residues. For the CDR3, the DNA is TGCAGTGCCAGGGGGACCGGGACAGAAAATTCACCCCTCCACTTT. This codes for CSARGTGTENSPLHF.

This clonotype was found a few times. The chain uses TRBV7-8 and TRBJ2-7; TRBD1 matches 7 bases. There are 17 residues in the CDR3. V dropped 5 bases and J dropped 2; count of bases not matched to a gene: 15. Germline CDR1 is SGHVS and CDR2 is FQNEAQ. CDR3 in DNA: TGTGCCAGCAGCCTTAACTTCCCGACAGGGTCCCCCTACGAGCAGTACTTC. It is translated as CASSLNFPTGSPYEQYF. Based on the CDR3 plus reference TRBV7-8 and TRBJ2-7, the full variable domain is GAGVSQSPRYKVAKRGQDVALRCDPISGHVSLFWYQQALGQGPEFLTYFQNEAQLDKSGLPSDRFFAERPEGSVSTLKIQRTQQEDSAVYLCASSLNFPTGSPYEQYFGPGTRLTVT.

The V gene is TRBV28, the J gene TRBJ1-5; 7 nucleotides align to TRBD1. CDR1 and CDR2 from the germline V gene are MDHEN and SYDVKM. The CDR3 covers 12 residues. The V gene end was trimmed by 5 bases and the J gene end by 11 bases; junction bases not matched to a gene: 6. CDR3 sequence: CASSLGQESQHF. In DNA, the CDR3 is TGTGCCAGCAGTCTCGGACAGGAATCCCAGCATTTT.

The chain links TRBV12-3 or TRBV12-4 to TRBJ1-1; perhaps TRBD1 as D (6 bases). V was cut by 7 bases and J by 4 bases, with 16 bases left in between. The CDR3 loop spans 14 amino acids. CDR3 in amino acids: CASTGGQGRTEAFF. Here the CDR3 DNA reads TGTGCCAGCACCGGGGGGCAGGGTCGCACTGAAGCTTTCTTT.

The rearrangement joins TRBV20-1 to TRBJ1-2; D may be TRBD1 (5 bases). V lost 6 bases to trimming and J lost 2 bases, with 7 bases between them. The V gene's germline CDR1 is DFQATT and CDR2 SNEGSKA (reference sequence). The CDR3 is 11 amino acids. The CDR3 reads CSAAGNYGYTF. The CDR3 DNA reads TGCAGTGCAGCAGGGAACTATGGCTACACCTTC.

This clonotype has more than one count but fewer than ten. CDR3 region: CASSSGTAPNEKLFF. The CDR3 coding sequence is TGTGCCAGCAGTTCAGGGACAGCACCTAATGAAAAACTGTTTTTT. The chain joins TRBV28 to TRBJ1-4; TRBD1 matches at 7 bases. This CDR3 has 15 amino acids. Germline V gene lookup returns CDR1 MDHEN and CDR2 SYDVKM. The junction had 5 bases not matched to a gene; V was cut back by 4 bases and J by 3 bases.